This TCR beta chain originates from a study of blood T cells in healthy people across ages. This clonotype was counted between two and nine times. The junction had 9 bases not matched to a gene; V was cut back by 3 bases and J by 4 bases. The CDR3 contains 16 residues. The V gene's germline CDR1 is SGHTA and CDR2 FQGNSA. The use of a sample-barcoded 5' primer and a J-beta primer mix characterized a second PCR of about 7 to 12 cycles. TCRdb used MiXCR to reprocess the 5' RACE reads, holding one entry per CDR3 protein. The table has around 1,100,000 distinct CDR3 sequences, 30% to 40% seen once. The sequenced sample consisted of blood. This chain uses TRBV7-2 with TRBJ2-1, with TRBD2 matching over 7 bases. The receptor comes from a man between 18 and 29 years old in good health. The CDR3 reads CASSLAGDPAYNEQFF. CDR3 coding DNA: TGTGCCAGCAGCTTGGCGGGGGACCCGGCATACAATGAGCAGTTCTTC.